The 26 T cell receptor beta chains below come from one sample, sequenced in a study of siplizumab effects on memory and regulatory T cells. Cells from the mixed lymphocyte reaction underwent coculture for less than seven days at 37 degrees C. Using immunoSEQ multiplex PCR, the repertoire was profiled, and TCRdb retains in-frame clones only, with some absent. The table includes almost 15,000 clones, approximately 46% detected once. The antigens of these receptors remain unknown. Sequencing was carried out using CFSE-low (dividing) CD4+ T cells sorted from an allogeneic mixed lymphocyte reaction. The receptor set was obtained from a human donor in good health; the cells came from an allogeneic mixed lymphocyte reaction. Some clones in this sample may be carry-over from other donors' samples.

This clone has more than one count but fewer than ten. The rearrangement joins TRBV29-1 to TRBJ2-7; TRBD2 matches at 7 bases. Per the germline V gene, CDR1 is SQVTM and CDR2 is ANQGSEA. The V and J ends lost 1 base and 1 base, in that order; junction bases with no gene match: 13. This CDR3 is 17 amino acids long. CDR3 protein: CSVEARLPPGGSYEQYF. CDR3 in DNA: TGCAGCGTTGAAGCTCGACTCCCCCCGGGGGGTTCCTACGAGCAGTACTTC.

The gene calls are TRBV5-1 and TRBJ2-3; 11 bases are shared with TRBD2. The CDR3 length is 15 residues. Per the germline V gene, CDR1 is SGHRS and CDR2 is YFSETQ. J gave up 6 bases and V 6 bases, and 9 bases lay outside the gene matches. The DNA for the CDR3 is TGCGCCAGCAACCCGGTAGCGGGAGGGTCCGATACGCAGTATTTT. Residues: CASNPVAGGSDTQYF.

The sample holds a few counts of this clone. The gene calls are TRBV7-2 and TRBJ2-3; 8 nucleotides match TRBD2. Losses at the gene ends were 2 bases for V and 4 bases for J; bases not matched to a gene: 8. Germline assignment: CDR1 SGHTA and CDR2 FQGNSA. The CDR3 has 16 amino acids. The CDR3, as DNA: TGTGCCAGCAGCTTACTAACGGGAGGGCCCTCAGATACGCAGTATTTT. Protein sequence: CASSLLTGGPSDTQYF.

This clone was recorded a few times. The gene calls are TRBV11-3 and TRBJ1-1; 10 bases are shared with TRBD1. This CDR3 contains 13 residues. Germline CDR1 reads SGHNT; CDR2 reads YENEEA. V was clipped by 7 bases and J by 3 bases; unmatched bases: 2. The CDR3 DNA follows: TGTGCCAGCAAGGGACAGGGGCACACTGAAGCTTTCTTT. This sequence encodes CASKGQGHTEAFF. The full variable domain, with the rest looked up from reference TRBV11-3 and TRBJ1-1, is EAGVVQSPRYKIIEKKQPVAFWCNPISGHNTLYWYLQNLGQGPELLIRYENEEAVDDSQLPKDRFSAERLKGVDSTLKIQPAELGDSAVYLCASKGQGHTEAFFGQGTRLTVV.

There are a few counts of this clone. This chain uses TRBV5-1 with TRBJ2-7; either TRBD1 or TRBD2 may fit D (5 bases each). The CDR3 consists of 15 residues. In germline, CDR1 is SGHRS, CDR2 YFSETQ. Trimming removed 3 bases at V and 2 bases at J, with 15 bases between. The CDR3: CASSSGTMVAYEQYF. The CDR3 coding sequence is TGCGCCAGCAGCTCGGGGACCATGGTTGCCTACGAGCAGTACTTC.

This chain links TRBV6-1 with TRBJ1-4; TRBD1 agrees at 11 bases. Trimming at V came to 4 bases and at J to 7 bases, leaving 5 bases not matched to a gene. Germline CDR1 is MNHNS and CDR2 is SASEGT. The CDR3 is made up of 15 amino acids. DNA for the CDR3: TGTGCCAGCAGTGTAGGACAGGGGGCGGCTGAAAAACTGTTTTTT. As protein: CASSVGQGAAEKLFF.

This chain uses TRBV18 with TRBJ2-3, with D hard to call. Germline V gene sequence: CDR1 KGHSH, CDR2 LQKENI. Trimming took 1 base from V and 4 from J, leaving 9 bases between them. The CDR3 has 14 amino acids. CDR3 in amino acids: CASSPRAESDTQYF. Here the CDR3 DNA reads TGTGCCAGCTCACCACGGGCGGAGTCAGATACGCAGTATTTT.

The chain employs TRBV27 and TRBJ1-1, with D possibly TRBD1 on 6 matching bases. CDR3 size: 14 residues. CDR1 and CDR2 from the germline V gene are MNHEY and SMNVEV (reference sequence). Between the trimmed V and J ends, which lost 7 bases and 7 bases, there was a span of 19 bases. The CDR3 DNA reads TGTGCCAGCACCAAGAATTCTAGGGGGGGTGAAGCTTTCTTT. This encodes CASTKNSRGGEAFF.

This clone has only a few counts. The rearrangement links TRBV6-5 to TRBJ2-1, with D tentatively TRBD2 (5 bases). Germline V CDR1 and CDR2: MNHEY, SVGAGI. The V end was cut by 6 bases, the J end by 3 bases, with 12 bases between. The CDR3 spans 14 residues. CDR3: CASRGELNYNEQFF. For the CDR3, the DNA is TGTGCCAGCAGGGGAGAGCTGAACTACAATGAGCAGTTCTTC.

This sequence joins TRBV6-6 and TRBJ1-6; D not resolved. Between the trimmed V and J ends, which lost 3 bases and 8 bases, there was a span of 5 bases. Germline CDR1 reads MNHNY; CDR2 reads SVGAGI (reference sequence). The CDR3 has 12 amino acids. CDR3 sequence reads: CASSYVDSPLHF. CDR3 bases: TGTGCCAGCAGTTATGTGGATTCACCCCTCCACTTT.

The chain uses TRBV6-1 and TRBJ2-1; D perhaps matches TRBD1 (5 bases). The germline V and J ends were trimmed by 3 bases and 16 bases, with 31 bases remaining between them. CDR3 length equals 17 residues. Germline V gives CDR1 MNHNS, CDR2 SASEGT. DNA for the CDR3: TGTGCCAGCAGTGATTCTACAGGCCTCTCCCACCCAAACGATCACTTCTTC. Protein product: CASSDSTGLSHPNDHFF.

The sample holds a few counts of this clone. The gene calls are TRBV2 and TRBJ1-3; unclear D gene. The CDR3 is 14 amino acids. Germline V lookup: CDR1 SNHLY, CDR2 FYNNEI. Trimming cost V 4 bases and J 2 bases, with 9 bases left between them. Written as DNA, the CDR3 is TGTGCCAGCAGTGTTCTAGGAACTGGAAACACCATATATTTT. This codes for CASSVLGTGNTIYF.

This clone was counted between two and nine times. At one boundary the junction diverges from the germline segment, which might be a read error. The chain has TRBV7-7 and TRBJ2-5; 7 bases agree with TRBD1. This CDR3 has 14 amino acids. In germline, CDR1 is SSHAT, CDR2 FNYEAQ (reference sequence). The CDR3 region is CASSLGTDQETQYF. The CDR3 bases are TGTGCTAGCAGCTTAGGGACAGACCAAGAGACCCAGTACTTC.

This clone was counted between two and nine times. V and J are TRBV2 and TRBJ2-7; 7 bases match TRBD2. J lost 2 bases, V lost 5 bases, and 9 bases had no gene match. CDR1 is SNHLY, CDR2 FYNNEI, per germline. The CDR3 runs 15 residues. The CDR3 nucleotides are TGTGCCAGCAGTCATAACCCGGGACTACCCTACGAGCAGTACTTC. Amino acids: CASSHNPGLPYEQYF.

Within the sample, this clone is large (0.1 to 1%). The rearrangement uses TRBV6-5 and TRBJ2-7, with D unclear. The germline V gene has CDR1 MNHEY and CDR2 SVGAGI. The CDR3 loop spans 13 amino acids. The germline V and J ends were trimmed by 6 bases and 6 bases, with 15 bases remaining between them. The CDR3 DNA follows: TGTGCCAGCAGACGCCAGATTGCCTCCGAGCAGTACTTC. Its protein is CASRRQIASEQYF.

The J gene is TRBJ2-7, the V gene TRBV11-2, with TRBD2 matching over 7 bases. The CDR3 consists of 14 residues. Germline V CDR1 and CDR2: SGHAT, FQNNGV. V lost 3 bases and J lost 5; bases outside the gene matches: 7. CDR3 sequence reads: CASSFGLAANEQYF. The CDR3 DNA follows: TGTGCCAGCAGCTTTGGCCTAGCGGCGAACGAGCAGTACTTC.

This clone is medium-sized within its sample. The CDR3 coding sequence is TGTGCCAGCAGTTTGGAACTAGCGGGAGCAAGGGCCCAGTACTTC. Translated: CASSLELAGARAQYF. This rearrangement joins TRBV28 to TRBJ2-5; 11 bases fit TRBD2. This CDR3 comprises 15 residues. Germline CDR1 reads MDHEN; CDR2 reads SYDVKM. Trimming cost V 3 bases and J 9 bases; bases outside gene matches: 9.

This clone turned up a few times. The genes are TRBV11-1 and TRBJ2-7; D might be TRBD1 (6 bases). The CDR3 is 17 residues long. Trimming pared 6 bases from V and 2 bases from J, leaving 23 bases between. Per germline, CDR1 SGHAT and CDR2 FQDESV (reference sequence). CDR3 DNA sequence: TGTGCCAGCAGTCGCACAGCTACGGGACACCTTACCTACGAGCAGTACTTC. Residues: CASSRTATGHLTYEQYF.

This clone was found a few times. The CDR3 bases are TGTGCCAGCAGAGCAGGGGGGAATCGGGATACGCAGTATTTT. Amino acid sequence: CASRAGGNRDTQYF. The chain combines TRBV2 with TRBJ2-3, with D possibly matching TRBD1 (7 bases). Trimming stripped 6 bases from V and 6 bases from J, with 16 bases between. In germline, CDR1 is SNHLY, CDR2 FYNNEI. The CDR3 extends over 14 amino acids.

This rearrangement joins TRBV9 to TRBJ2-2; tentative D call: TRBD1 (6 bases). V was cut by 3 bases and J by 4 bases, with 16 bases left in between. Germline loops: CDR1 SGDLS, CDR2 YYNGEE. This CDR3 has 16 residues. This CDR3 reads CASSGRGGRGTGELFF. CDR3 DNA sequence: TGTGCCAGCAGCGGGAGAGGGGGTAGGGGCACCGGGGAGCTGTTTTTT.

CDR3 DNA: TGTGCCAGCAGTACAAACGGGTTCTCACGAGATACGCAGTATTTT. The encoded protein is CASSTNGFSRDTQYF. This sequence joins TRBV2 and TRBJ2-3, with D unclear. The CDR3 is 15 residues long. Trimming pared 5 bases from V and 5 bases from J, leaving 17 bases between. CDR1 and CDR2 (germline): SNHLY, FYNNEI.

The chain couples TRBV4-1 to TRBJ2-1; 8 nucleotides agree with TRBD2. CDR3 size: 17 residues. Germline trimming cut 0 bases from V and 4 bases from J; bases unmatched to any gene: 8. CDR1 is MGHRA and CDR2 is YSYEKL in the germline V gene. The CDR3 protein is CASSQDGLAGPYNEQFF. DNA of the CDR3: TGCGCCAGCAGCCAAGACGGGCTAGCGGGCCCTTACAATGAGCAGTTCTTC.

The rearrangement joins TRBV27 to TRBJ1-1; D might be TRBD1 (6 bases). V was shortened by 3 bases and J by 4 bases, with 12 bases between the two germline ends. The CDR3 is 14 amino acids. Germline CDR1 MNHEY, CDR2 SMNVEV (reference sequence). In DNA, the CDR3 is TGTGCCAGCAGTTTCCAGGGGCGCATCACTGAAGCTTTCTTT. Amino acid sequence: CASSFQGRITEAFF.

V is TRBV7-9 and J is TRBJ2-1, with D perhaps matching TRBD2 (5 bases). This CDR3 region has 12 residues. The ends were cut back, 1 base at V and 8 bases at J, with 6 bases in the middle. From germline, CDR1 is SEHNR and CDR2 FQNEAQ (reference sequence). For the CDR3, the DNA is TGTGCCAGCAGCTTAGTCGGGGATGAGCAGTTCTTC. Its translation: CASSLVGDEQFF.

A few counts support this clone. J is TRBJ1-6 and V is TRBV2, with D perhaps TRBD1 (5 bases). The CDR3 length is 13 residues. Trimming removed 4 bases at V and 8 bases at J, with 9 bases between. Germline-derived CDR1 and CDR2 are SNHLY and FYNNEI. CDR3 sequence reads: CASSGDRDSPLHF. In DNA, the CDR3 is TGTGCCAGCAGTGGGGACCGCGATTCACCCCTCCACTTT. Variable domain in full (rest from reference TRBV2 and TRBJ1-6): EPEVTQTPSHQVTQMGQEVILRCVPISNHLYFYWYRQILGQKVEFLVSFYNNEISEKSEIFDDQFSVERPDGSNFTLKIRSTKLEDSAMYFCASSGDRDSPLHFGNGTRLTVT.

This sequence joins TRBV5-1 and TRBJ2-2; tentative D call: TRBD1 (5 bases). The CDR3 loop spans 15 amino acids. Germline-derived CDR1 and CDR2 are SGHRS and YFSETQ. Trimming cost V 0 bases and J 6 bases, with 12 bases left between them. CDR3 sequence reads: CASSLGGKISGELFF. DNA of the CDR3: TGCGCCAGCAGCTTGGGGGGCAAAATTTCCGGGGAGCTGTTTTTT.